This TCR beta chain emerged from a study of blood T cell repertoires in COVID-19. Study at large: COVID-19 samples collected from the United States, Italy and Spain covered acute and convalescent phases. Sources were T cells, B-cell-depleted T cells, or PBMCs; the material itself was cDNA or gDNA.

In the original processing: Reference gene primer amplification yielded estimated nucleated cell counts. Data came from immunoSEQ multiplex PCR; TCRdb stores just in-frame clones and leaves some out. V and J calls and clone size are given by that table; D and trimming were obtained from the DNA. The repertoire holds 23,000 or so clones, with about nine tenths as singletons. V shed 2 bases, J shed 6 bases, and the junction held 10 bases outside the gene matches. The CDR3 is 16 amino acids. Germline V gene data show CDR1 as MNHEY and CDR2 as SVGEGT. The specimen sequenced was peripheral blood. This TCR was recovered from a woman between 65 and 79 years old with active COVID-19. The V and J genes are TRBV6-2 or TRBV6-3 and TRBJ2-3; 8 bases agree with TRBD1. This CDR3 is CASSYETGVAWDTQYF. The CDR3 DNA reads as TGTGCCAGCAGTTACGAGACAGGGGTCGCCTGGGATACGCAGTATTTT.